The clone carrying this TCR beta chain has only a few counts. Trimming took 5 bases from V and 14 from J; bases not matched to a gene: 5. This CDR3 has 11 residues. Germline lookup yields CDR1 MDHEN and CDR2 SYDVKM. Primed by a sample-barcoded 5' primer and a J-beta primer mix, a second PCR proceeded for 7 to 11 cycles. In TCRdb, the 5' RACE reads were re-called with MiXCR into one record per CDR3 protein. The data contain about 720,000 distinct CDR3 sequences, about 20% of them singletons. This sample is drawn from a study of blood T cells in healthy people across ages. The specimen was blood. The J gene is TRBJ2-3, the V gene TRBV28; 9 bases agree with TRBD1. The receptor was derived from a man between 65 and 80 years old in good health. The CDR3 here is CASSQGQGWYF. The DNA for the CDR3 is TGTGCCAGCAGTCAAGGACAGGGGTGGTATTTT.